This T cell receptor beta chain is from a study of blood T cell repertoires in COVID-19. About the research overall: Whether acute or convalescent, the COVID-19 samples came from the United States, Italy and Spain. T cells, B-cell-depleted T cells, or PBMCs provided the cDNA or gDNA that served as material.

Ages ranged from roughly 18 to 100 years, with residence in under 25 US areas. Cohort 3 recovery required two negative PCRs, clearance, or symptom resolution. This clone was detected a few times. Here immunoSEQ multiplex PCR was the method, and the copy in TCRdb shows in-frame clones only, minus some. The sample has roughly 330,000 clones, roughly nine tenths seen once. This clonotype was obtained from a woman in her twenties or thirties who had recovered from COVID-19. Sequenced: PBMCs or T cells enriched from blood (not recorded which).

The CDR3 reads CASLNTGTYTGELFF. The CDR3 nucleotides read TGTGCCAGCCTAAACACCGGGACATACACCGGGGAGCTGTTTTTT. The V gene is TRBV6-5, the J gene TRBJ2-2; D may be TRBD1 (6 bases). With 8 bases removed from V and 3 bases from J, the gap between germline ends came to 16 bases. Germline V CDR1 and CDR2: MNHEY, SVGAGI. This CDR3 comprises 15 residues.